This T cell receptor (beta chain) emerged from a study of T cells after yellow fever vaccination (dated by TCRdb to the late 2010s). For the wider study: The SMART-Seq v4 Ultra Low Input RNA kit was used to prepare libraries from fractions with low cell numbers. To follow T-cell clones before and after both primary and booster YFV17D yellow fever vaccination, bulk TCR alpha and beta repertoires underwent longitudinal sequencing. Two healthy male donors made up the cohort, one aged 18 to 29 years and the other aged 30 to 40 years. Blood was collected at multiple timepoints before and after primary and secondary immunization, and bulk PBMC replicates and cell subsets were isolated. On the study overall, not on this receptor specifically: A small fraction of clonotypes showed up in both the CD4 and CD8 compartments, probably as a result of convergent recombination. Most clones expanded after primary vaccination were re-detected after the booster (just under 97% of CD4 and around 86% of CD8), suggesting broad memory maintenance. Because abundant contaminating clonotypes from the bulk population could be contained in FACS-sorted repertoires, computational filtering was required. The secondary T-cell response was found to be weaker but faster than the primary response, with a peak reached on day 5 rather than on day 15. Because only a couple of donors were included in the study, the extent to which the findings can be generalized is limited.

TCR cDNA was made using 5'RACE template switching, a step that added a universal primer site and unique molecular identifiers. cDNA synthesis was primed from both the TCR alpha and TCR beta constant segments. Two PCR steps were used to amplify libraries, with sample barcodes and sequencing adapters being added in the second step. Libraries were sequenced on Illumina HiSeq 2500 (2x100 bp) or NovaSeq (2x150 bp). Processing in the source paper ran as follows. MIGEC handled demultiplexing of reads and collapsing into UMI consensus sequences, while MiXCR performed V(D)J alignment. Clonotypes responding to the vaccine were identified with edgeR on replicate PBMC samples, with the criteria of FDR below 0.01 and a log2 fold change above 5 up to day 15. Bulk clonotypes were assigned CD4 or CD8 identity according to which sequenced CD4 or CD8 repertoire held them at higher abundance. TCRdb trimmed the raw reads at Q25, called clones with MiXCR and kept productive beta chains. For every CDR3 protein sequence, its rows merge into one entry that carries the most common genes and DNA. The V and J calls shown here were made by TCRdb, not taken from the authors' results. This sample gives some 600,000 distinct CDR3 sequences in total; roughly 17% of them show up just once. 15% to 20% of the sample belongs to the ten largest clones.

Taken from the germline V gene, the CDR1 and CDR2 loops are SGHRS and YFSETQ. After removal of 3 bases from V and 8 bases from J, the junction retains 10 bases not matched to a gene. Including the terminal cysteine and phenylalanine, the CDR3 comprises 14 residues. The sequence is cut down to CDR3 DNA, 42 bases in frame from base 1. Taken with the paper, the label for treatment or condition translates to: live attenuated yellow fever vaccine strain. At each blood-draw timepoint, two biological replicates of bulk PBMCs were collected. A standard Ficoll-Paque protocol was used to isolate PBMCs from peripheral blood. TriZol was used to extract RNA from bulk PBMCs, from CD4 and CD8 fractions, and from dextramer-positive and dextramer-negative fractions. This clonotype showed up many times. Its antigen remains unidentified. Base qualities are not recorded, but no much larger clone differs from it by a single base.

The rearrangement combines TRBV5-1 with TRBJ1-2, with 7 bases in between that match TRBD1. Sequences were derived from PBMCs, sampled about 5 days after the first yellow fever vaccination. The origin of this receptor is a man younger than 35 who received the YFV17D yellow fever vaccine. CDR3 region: CASSWGTVDGGYTF. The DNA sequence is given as TGCGCCAGCAGCTGGGGGACAGTCGATGGCGGCTACACCTTC. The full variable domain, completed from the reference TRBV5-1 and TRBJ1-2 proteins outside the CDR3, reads KAGVTQTPRYLIKTRGQQVTLSCSPISGHRSVSWYQQTPGQGLQFLFEYFSETQRNKGNFPGRFSGRQFSNSRSEMNVSTLELGDSALYLCASSWGTVDGGYTFGSGTRLTVV.